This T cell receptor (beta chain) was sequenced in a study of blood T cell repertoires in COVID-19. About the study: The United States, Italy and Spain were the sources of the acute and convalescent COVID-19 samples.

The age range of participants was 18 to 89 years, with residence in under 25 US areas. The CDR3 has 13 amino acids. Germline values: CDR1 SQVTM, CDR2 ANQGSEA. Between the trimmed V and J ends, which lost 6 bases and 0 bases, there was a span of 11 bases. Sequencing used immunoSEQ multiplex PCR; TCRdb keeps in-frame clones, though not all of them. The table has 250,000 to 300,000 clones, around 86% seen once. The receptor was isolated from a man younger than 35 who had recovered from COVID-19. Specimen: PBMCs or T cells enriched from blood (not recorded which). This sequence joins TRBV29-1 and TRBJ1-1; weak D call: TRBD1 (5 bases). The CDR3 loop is CSVTGHVNTEAFF. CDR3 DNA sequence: TGCAGCGTGACCGGACACGTGAACACTGAAGCTTTCTTT.